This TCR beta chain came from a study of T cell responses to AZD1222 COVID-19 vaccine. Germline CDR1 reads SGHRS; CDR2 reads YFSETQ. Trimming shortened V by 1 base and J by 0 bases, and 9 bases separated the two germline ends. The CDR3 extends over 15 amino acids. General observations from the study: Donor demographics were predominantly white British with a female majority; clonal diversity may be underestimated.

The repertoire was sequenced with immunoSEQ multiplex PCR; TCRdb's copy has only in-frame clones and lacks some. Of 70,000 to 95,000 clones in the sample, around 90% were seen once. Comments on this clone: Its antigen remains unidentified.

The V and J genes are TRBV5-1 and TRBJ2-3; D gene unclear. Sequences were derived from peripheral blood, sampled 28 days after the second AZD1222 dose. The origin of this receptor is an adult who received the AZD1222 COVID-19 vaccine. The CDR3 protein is CASSLYGSSTDTQYF. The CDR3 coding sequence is TGCGCCAGCAGCTTGTACGGGTCTAGCACAGATACGCAGTATTTT.